This T cell receptor (beta chain) was recorded in a study of CD8+CD57+ T cells in acquired aplastic anemia. Broader study findings: A set of twenty-nine CD8+ CDR3 sequences was shared between patients and controls, and these sequences appeared highly expressed in patients.

Points on this clonotype: Its cognate antigen is unknown.

Germline V gene data show CDR1 as SSHAT and CDR2 as FNYEAQ (reference sequence). The germline V and J ends were trimmed by 4 bases and 3 bases, with 8 bases remaining between them. The CDR3 loop spans 13 amino acids. Both TCR beta VDJ combination and CDR3 sequence profiling were carried out. Genomic DNA was the template for this profiling. MiXCR was run by TCRdb on the reads, yielding one entry per CDR3 protein. The sample lists over 100,000 distinct CDR3 sequences, around two fifths seen once, with 8.4% in the top ten. V gene TRBV7-7 combines with J gene TRBJ2-3; D call uncertain. Sample: sorted CD4+, CD8+, or CD8+CD57+ T cells (not recorded which) from PBMCs. This TCR was recovered from a human donor in good health, serving as a control. The CDR3 DNA follows: TGTGCCAGCAGCTCAGGTGTTACAGATACGCAGTATTTT. Protein product: CASSSGVTDTQYF. Full variable domain (rest looked up from reference TRBV7-7 and TRBJ2-3): GAGVSQSPRYKVTKRGQDVTLRCDPISSHATLYWYQQALGQGPEFLTYFNYEAQPDKSGLPSDRFSAERPEGSISTLTIQRTEQRDSAMYRCASSSGVTDTQYFGPGTRLTVL.